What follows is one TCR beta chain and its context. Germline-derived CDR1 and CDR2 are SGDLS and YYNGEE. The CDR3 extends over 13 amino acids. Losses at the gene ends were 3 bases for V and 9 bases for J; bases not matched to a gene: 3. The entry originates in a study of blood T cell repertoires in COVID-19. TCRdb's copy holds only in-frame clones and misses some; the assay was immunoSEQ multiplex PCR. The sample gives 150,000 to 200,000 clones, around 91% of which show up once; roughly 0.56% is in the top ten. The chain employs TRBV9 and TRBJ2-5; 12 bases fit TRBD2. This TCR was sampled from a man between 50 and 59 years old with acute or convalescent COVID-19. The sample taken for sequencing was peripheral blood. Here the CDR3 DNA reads TGTGCCAGCAGCGCCGCTAGCGGGGGGGCCCAGTACTTC. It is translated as CASSAASGGAQYF.